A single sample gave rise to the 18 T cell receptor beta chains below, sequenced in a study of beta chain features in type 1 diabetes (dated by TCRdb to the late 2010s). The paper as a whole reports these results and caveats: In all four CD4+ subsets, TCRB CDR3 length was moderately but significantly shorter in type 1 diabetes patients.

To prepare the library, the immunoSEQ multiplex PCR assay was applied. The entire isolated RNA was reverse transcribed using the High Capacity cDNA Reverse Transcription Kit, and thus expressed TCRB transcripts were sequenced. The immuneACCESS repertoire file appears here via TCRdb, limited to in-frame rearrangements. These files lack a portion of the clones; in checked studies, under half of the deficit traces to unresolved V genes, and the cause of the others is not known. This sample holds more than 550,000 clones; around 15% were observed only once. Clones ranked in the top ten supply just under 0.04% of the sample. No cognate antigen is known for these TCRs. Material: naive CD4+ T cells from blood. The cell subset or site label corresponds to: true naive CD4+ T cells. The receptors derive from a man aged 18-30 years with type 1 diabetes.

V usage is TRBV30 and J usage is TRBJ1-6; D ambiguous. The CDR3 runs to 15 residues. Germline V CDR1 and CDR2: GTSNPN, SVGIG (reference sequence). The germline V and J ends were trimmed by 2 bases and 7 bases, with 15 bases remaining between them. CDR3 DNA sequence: TGTGCCTGGAGTATAAAAGGGAGTGAGAATTCACCCCTCCACTTT. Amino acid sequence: CAWSIKGSENSPLHF.

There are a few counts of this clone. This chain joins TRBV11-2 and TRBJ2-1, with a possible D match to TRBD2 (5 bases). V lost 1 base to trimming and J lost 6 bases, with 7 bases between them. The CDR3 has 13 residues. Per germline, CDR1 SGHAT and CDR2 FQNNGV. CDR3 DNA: TGTGCCAGCAGCTTAGCTAGCAGCAATGAGCAGTTCTTC. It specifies CASSLASSNEQFF.

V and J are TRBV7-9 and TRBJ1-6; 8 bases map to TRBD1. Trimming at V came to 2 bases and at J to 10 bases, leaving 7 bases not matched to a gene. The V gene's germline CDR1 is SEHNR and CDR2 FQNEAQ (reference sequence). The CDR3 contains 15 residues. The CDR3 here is CASSLSGTGGSPLHF. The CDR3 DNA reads TGTGCCAGCAGCTTATCTGGGACAGGAGGGTCACCCCTCCACTTT.

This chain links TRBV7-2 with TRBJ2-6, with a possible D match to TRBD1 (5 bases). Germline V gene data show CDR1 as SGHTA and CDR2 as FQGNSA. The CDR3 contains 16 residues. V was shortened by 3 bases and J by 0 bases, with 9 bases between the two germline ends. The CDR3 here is CASSFSGSSGANVLTF. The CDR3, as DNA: TGTGCCAGCAGCTTCTCAGGGTCCTCTGGGGCCAACGTCCTGACTTTC.

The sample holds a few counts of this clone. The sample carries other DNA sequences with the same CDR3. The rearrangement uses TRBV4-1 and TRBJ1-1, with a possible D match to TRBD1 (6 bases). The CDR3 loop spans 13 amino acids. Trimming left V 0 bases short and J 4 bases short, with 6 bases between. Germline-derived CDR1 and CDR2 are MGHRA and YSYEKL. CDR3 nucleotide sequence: TGCGCCAGCAGCCAAGACAGGGGCACTGAAGCTTTCTTT. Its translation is CASSQDRGTEAFF.

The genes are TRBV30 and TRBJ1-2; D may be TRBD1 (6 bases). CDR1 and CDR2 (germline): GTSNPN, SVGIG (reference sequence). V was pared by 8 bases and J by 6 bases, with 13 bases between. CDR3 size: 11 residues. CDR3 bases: TGTGCCACGGGGGGCGCAGATGGCTACACCTTC. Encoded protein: CATGGADGYTF. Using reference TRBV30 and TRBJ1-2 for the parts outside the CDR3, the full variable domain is SQTIHQWPATLVQPVGSPLSLECTVEGTSNPNLYWYRQAAGRGLQLLFYSVGIGQISSEVPQNLSASRPQDRQFILSSKKLLLSDSGFYLCATGGADGYTFGSGTRLTVV.

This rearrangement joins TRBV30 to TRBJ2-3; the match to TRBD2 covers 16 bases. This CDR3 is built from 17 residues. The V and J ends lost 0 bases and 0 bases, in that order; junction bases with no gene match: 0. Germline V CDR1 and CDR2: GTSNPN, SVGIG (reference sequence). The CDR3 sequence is CAWSVGLAGGSTDTQYF. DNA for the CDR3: TGTGCCTGGAGTGTGGGACTAGCGGGGGGGAGCACAGATACGCAGTATTTT.

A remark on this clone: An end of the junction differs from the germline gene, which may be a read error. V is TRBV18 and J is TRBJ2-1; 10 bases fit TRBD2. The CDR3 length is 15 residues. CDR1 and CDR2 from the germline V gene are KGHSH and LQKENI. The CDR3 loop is CASSPRASGSIWQFF. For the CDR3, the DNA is TGTGCCAGCTCCCCACGAGCTAGCGGGAGTATTTGGCAGTTCTTC. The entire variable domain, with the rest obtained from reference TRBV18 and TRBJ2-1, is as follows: NAGVMQNPRHLVRRRGQEARLRCSPMKGHSHVYWYRQLPEEGLKFMVYLQKENIIDESGMPKERFSAEFPKEGPSILRIQQVVRGDSAAYFCASSPRASGSIWQFFGPGTRLTVL.

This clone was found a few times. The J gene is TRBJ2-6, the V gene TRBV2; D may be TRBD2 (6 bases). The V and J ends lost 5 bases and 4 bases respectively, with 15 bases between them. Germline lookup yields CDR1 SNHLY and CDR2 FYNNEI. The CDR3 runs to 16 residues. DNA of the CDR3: TGTGCCAGCAGTCTGAACGGGGGTGCCGGGGCCAACGTCCTGACTTTC. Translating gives CASSLNGGAGANVLTF.

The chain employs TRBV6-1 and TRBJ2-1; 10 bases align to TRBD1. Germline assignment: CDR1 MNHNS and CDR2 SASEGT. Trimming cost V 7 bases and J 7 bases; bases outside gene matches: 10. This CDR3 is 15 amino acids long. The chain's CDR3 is CASTTPGQGFNEQFF. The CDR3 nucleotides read TGTGCCAGCACAACGCCGGGACAGGGGTTTAATGAGCAGTTCTTC.

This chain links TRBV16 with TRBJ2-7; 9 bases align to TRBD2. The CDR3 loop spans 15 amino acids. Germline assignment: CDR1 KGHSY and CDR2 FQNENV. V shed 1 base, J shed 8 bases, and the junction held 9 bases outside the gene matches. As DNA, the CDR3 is TGTGCCAGCAGCCAATTTCCTAGCGGGGTAACGAAGCAGTACTTC. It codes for CASSQFPSGVTKQYF.

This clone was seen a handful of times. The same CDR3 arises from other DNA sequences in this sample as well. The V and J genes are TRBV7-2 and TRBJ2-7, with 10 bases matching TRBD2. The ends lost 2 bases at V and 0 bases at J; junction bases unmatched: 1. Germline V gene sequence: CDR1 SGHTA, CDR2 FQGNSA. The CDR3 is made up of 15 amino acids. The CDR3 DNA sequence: TGTGCCAGCAGCTTACGGACTAGCGGCTCCTACGAGCAGTACTTC. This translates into CASSLRTSGSYEQYF.

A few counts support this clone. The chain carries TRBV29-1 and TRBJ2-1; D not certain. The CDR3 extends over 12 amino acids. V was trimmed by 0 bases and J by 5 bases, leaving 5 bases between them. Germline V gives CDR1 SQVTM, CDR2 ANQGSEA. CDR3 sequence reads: CSVEDGDNEQFF. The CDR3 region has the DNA TGCAGCGTTGAAGATGGGGACAATGAGCAGTTCTTC.

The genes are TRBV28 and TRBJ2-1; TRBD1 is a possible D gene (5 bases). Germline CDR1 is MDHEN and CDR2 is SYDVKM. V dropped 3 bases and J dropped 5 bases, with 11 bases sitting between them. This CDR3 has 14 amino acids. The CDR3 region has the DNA TGTGCCAGCAGTTTGATGGGGCTAAACAATGAGCAGTTCTTC. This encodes CASSLMGLNNEQFF.

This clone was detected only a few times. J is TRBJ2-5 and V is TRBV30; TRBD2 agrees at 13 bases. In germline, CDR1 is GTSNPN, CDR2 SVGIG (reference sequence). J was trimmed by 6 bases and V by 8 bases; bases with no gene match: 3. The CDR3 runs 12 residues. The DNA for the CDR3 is TGTGCCCGGGGACTAGCGGGGAAGACCCAGTACTTC. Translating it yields CARGLAGKTQYF.

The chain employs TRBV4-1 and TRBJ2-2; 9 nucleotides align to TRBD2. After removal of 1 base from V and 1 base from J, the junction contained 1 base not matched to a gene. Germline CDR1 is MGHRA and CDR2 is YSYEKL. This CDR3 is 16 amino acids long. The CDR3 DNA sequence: TGCGCCAGCAGCCAAGTACTAGCGGGGAACACCGGGGAGCTGTTTTTT. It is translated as CASSQVLAGNTGELFF.

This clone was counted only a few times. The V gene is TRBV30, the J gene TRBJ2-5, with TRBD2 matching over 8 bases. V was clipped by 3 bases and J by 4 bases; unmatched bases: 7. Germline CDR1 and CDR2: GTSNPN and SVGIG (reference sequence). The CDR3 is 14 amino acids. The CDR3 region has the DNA TGTGCCTGGAGGCTATCGGGAGGGGGAGAGACCCAGTACTTC. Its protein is CAWRLSGGGETQYF.

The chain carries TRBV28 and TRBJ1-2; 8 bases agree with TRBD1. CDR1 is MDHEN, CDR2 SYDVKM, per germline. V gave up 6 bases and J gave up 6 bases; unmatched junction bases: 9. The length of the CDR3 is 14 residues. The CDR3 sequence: CASRRQGSYDGYTF. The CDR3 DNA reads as TGTGCCAGCAGAAGACAGGGGTCCTATGATGGCTACACCTTC.